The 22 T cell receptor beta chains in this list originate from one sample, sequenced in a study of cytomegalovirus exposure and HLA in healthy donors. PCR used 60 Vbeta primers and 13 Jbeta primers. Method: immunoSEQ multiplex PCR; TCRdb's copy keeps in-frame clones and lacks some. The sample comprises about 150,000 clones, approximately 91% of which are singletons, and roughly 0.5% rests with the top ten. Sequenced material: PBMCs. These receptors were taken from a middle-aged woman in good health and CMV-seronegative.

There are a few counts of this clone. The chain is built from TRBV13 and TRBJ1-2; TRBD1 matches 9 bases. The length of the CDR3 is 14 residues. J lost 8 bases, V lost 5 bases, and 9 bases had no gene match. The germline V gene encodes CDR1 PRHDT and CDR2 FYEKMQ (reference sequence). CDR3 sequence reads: CASSPRTGVVGYTF. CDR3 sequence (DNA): TGTGCCAGCAGCCCAAGGACAGGGGTTGTGGGCTACACCTTC.

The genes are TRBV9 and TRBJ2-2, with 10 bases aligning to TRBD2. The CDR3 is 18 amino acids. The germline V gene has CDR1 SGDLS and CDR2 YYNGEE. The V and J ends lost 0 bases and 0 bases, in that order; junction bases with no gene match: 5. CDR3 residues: CASSVAGSGRSNTGELFF. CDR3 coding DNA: TGTGCCAGCAGCGTAGCGGGTAGCGGGAGGTCGAACACCGGGGAGCTGTTTTTT. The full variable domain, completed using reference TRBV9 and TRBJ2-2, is DSGVTQTPKHLITATGQRVTLRCSPRSGDLSVYWYQQSLDQGLQFLIQYYNGEERAKGNILERFSAQQFPDLHSELNLSSLELGDSALYFCASSVAGSGRSNTGELFFGEGSRLTVL.

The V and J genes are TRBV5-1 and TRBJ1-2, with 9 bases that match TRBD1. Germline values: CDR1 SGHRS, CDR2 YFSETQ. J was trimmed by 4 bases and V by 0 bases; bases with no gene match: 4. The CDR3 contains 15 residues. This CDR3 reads CASSLGTGDGYGYTF. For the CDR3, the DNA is TGCGCCAGCAGCTTGGGGACAGGGGATGGCTATGGCTACACCTTC. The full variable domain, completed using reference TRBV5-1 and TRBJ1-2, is KAGVTQTPRYLIKTRGQQVTLSCSPISGHRSVSWYQQTPGQGLQFLFEYFSETQRNKGNFPGRFSGRQFSNSRSEMNVSTLELGDSALYLCASSLGTGDGYGYTFGSGTRLTVV.

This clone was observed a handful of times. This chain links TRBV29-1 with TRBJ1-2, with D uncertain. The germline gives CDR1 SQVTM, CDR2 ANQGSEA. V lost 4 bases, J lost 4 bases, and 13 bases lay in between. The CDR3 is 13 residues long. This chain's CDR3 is CSVVGGRGYGYTF. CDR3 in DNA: TGCAGCGTTGTAGGCGGGCGGGGCTATGGCTACACCTTC.

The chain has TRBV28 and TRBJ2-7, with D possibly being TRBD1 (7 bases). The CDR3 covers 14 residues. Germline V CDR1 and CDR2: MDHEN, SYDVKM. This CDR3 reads CALGGAGGTYEQYF. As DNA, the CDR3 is TGTGCTCTAGGTGGGGCAGGGGGGACCTACGAGCAGTACTTC.

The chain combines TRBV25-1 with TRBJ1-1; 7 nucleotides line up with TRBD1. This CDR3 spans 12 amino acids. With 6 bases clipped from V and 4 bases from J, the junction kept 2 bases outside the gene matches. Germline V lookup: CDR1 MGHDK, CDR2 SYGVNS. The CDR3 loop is CASRQGSTEAFF. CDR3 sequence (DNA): TGTGCCAGCAGACAGGGGAGCACTGAAGCTTTCTTT.

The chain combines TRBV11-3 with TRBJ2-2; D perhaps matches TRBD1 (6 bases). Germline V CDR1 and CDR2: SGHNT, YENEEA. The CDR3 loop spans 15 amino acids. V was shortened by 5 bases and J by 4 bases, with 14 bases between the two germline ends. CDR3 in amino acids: CASSTVRGSTGELFF. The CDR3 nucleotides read TGTGCCAGCAGCACCGTTAGGGGGTCCACCGGGGAGCTGTTTTTT.

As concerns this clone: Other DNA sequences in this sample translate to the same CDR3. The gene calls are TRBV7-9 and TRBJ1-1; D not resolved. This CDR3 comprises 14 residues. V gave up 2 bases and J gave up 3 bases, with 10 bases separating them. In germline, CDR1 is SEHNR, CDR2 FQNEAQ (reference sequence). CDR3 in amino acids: CASSLLTGYTEAFF. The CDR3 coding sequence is TGTGCCAGCAGCTTATTAACGGGGTACACTGAAGCTTTCTTT.

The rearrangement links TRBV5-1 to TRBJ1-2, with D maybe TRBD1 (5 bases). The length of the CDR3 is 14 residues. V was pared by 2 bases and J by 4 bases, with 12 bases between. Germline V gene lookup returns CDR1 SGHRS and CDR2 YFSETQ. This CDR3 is CASSLMGRPYGYTF. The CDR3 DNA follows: TGCGCCAGCAGCTTAATGGGGCGCCCCTATGGCTACACCTTC.

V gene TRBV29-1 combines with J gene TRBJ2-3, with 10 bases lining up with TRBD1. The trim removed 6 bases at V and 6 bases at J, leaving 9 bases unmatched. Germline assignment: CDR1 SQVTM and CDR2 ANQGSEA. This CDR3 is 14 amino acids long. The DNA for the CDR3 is TGCAGCGTCACCCGGACAGGGGGTAGGGATACGCAGTATTTT. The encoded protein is CSVTRTGGRDTQYF.

CDR3 DNA: TGCGCCAGCAGCTTGGCCGCGTCAGGGCAAAGAAACACCATATATTTT. As protein: CASSLAASGQRNTIYF. J is TRBJ1-3 and V is TRBV5-1; TRBD1 might be the D (5 bases). The CDR3 spans 16 residues. CDR1 and CDR2 (germline): SGHRS, YFSETQ. V was cut by 0 bases and J by 5 bases, with 15 bases left in between.

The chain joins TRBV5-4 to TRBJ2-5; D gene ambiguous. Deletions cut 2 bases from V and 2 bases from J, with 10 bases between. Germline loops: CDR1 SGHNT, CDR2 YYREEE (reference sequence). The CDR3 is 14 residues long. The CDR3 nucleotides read TGTGCCAGCAGCTTATCCCCCACACAAGAGACCCAGTACTTC. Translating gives CASSLSPTQETQYF.

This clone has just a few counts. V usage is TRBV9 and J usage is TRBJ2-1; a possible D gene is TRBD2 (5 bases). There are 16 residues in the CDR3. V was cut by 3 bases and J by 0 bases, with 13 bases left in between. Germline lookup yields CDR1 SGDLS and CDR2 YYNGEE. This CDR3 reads CASSGGRISSYNEQFF. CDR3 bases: TGTGCCAGCAGCGGAGGGCGGATCAGCTCCTACAATGAGCAGTTCTTC.

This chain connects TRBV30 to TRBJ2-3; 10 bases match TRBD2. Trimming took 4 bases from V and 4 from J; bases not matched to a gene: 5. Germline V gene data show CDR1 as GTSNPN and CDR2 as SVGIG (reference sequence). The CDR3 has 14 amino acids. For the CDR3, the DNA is TGTGCCTGGAATCCTCTAGCGGGAGCAGATACGCAGTATTTT. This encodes CAWNPLAGADTQYF.

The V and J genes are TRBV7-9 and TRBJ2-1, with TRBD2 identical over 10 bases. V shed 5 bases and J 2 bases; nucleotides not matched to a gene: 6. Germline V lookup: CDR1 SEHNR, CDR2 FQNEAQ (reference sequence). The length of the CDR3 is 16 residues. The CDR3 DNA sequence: TGTGCCAGCAGCCTTTCACTAGCGGGAACCTACAATGAGCAGTTCTTC. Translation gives CASSLSLAGTYNEQFF.

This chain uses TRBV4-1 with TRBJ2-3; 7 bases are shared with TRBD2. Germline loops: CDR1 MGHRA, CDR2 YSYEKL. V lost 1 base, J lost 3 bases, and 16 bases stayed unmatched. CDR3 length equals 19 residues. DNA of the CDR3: TGCGCCAGCAGCCAAGGTACCGGTTCGGGCGGGAGTGGGACAGATACGCAGTATTTT. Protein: CASSQGTGSGGSGTDTQYF.

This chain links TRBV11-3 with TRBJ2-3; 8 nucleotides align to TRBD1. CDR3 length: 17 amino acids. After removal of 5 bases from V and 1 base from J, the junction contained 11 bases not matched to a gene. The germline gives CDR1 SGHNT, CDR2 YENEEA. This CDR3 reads CASSPQGQGWGTDTQYF. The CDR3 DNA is TGTGCCAGCAGCCCTCAAGGACAGGGATGGGGCACAGATACGCAGTATTTT.

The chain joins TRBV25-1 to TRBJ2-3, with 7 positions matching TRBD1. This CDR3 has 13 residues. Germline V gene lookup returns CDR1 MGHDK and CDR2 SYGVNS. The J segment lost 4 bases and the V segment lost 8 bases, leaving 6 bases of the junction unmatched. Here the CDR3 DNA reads TGTGCCAGCCGACCTCAGGGGGCAGATACGCAGTATTTT. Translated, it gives CASRPQGADTQYF.

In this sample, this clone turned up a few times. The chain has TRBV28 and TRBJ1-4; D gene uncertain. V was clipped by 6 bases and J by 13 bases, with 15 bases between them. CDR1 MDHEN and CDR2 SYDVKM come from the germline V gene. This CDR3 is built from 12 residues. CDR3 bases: TGTGCCAGCAGCACCGACTGGCTCGGACTGTTTTTT. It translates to CASSTDWLGLFF. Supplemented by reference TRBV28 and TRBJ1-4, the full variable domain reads DVKVTQSSRYLVKRTGEKVFLECVQDMDHENMFWYRQDPGLGLRLIYFSYDVKMKEKGDIPEGYSVSREKKERFSLILESASTNQTSMYLCASSTDWLGLFFGSGTQLSVL.

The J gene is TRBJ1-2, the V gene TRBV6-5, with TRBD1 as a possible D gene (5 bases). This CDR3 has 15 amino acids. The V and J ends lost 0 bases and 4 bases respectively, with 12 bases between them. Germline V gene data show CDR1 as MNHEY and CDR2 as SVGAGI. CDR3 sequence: CASSYSAGRAYGYTF. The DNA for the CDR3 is TGTGCCAGCAGTTACTCGGCGGGACGGGCCTATGGCTACACCTTC.

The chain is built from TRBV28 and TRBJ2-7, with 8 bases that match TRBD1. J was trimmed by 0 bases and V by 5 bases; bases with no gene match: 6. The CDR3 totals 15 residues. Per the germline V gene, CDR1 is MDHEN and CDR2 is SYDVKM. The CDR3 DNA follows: TGTGCCAGCAGTCCCCGACAGGGGAGCTCCTACGAGCAGTACTTC. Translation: CASSPRQGSSYEQYF.

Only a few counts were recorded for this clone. CDR3 loop: CASSPPSGRADEQYF. The CDR3, as DNA: TGTGCCAGCTCACCCCCCTCCGGGAGGGCCGACGAGCAGTACTTC. J is TRBJ2-7 and V is TRBV18; 8 nucleotides match TRBD2. V shed 3 bases, J shed 5 bases, and the junction held 9 bases outside the gene matches. CDR1 is KGHSH and CDR2 is LQKENI in the germline V gene. This CDR3 has 15 amino acids.